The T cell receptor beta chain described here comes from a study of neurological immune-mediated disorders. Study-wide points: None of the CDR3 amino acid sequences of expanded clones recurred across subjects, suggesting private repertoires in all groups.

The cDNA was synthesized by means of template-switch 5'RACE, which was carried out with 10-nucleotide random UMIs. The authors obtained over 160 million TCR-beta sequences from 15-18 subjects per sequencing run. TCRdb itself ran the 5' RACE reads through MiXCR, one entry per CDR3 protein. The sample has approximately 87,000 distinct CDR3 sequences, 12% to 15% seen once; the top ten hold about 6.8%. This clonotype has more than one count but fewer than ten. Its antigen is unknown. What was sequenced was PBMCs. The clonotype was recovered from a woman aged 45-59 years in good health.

CDR3 DNA: TGTGCCAGCAGCCTAAGCCAGGGAGAGTTGGGGGAGCAGTACTTC. Amino acids: CASSLSQGELGEQYF. The chain has TRBV7-2 and TRBJ2-7; D possibly uses TRBD1 or TRBD2 (5 bases each). Germline loops: CDR1 SGHTA, CDR2 FQGNSA. The CDR3 is made up of 15 amino acids. Trimming removed 5 bases at V and 7 bases at J, with 21 bases between.